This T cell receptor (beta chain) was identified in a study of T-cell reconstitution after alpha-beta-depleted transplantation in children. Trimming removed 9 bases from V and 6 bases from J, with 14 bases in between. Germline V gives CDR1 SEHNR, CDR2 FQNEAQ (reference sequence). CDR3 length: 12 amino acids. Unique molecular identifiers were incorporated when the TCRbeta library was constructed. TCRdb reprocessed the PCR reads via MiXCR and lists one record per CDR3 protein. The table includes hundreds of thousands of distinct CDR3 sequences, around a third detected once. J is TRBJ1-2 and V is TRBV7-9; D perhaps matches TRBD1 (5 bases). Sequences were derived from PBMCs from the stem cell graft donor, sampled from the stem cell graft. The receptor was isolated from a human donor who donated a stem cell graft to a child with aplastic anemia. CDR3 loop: CASTWEGDGYTF. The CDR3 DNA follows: TGTGCCAGTACTTGGGAAGGGGATGGCTACACCTTC.